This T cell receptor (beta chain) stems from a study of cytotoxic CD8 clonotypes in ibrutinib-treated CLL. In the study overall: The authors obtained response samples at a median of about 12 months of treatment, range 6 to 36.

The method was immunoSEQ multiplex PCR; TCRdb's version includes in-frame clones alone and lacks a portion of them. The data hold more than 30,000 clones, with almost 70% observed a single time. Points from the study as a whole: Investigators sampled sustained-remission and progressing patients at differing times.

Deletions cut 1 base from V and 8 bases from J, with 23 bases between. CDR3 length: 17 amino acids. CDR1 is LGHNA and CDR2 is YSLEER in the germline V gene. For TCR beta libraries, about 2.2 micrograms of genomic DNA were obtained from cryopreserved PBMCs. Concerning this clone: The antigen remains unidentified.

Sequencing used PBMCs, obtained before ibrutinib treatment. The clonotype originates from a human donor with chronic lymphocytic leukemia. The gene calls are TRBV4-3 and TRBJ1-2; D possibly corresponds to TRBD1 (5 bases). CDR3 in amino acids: CASSQVPIQGPNLGYTF. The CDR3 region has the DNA TGCGCCAGCAGCCAAGTGCCAATCCAGGGCCCAAACCTCGGCTACACCTTC.